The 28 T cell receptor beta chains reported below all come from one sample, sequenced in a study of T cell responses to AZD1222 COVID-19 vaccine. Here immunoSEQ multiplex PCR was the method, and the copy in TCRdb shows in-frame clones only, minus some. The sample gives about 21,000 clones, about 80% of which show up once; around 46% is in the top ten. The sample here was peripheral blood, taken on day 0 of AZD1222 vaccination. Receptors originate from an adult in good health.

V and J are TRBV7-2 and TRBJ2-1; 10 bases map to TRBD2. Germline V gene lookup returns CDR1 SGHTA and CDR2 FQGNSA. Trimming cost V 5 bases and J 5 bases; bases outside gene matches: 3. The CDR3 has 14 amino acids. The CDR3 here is CASSQTSGHNEQFF. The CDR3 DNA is TGTGCCAGCAGCCAGACTAGCGGGCACAATGAGCAGTTCTTC.

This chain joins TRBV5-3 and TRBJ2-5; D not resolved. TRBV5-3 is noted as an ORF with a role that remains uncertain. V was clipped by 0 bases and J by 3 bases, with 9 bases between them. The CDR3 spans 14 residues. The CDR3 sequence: CARSLGRPKETQYF. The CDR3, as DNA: TGTGCCAGAAGCTTGGGAAGGCCCAAAGAGACCCAGTACTTC.

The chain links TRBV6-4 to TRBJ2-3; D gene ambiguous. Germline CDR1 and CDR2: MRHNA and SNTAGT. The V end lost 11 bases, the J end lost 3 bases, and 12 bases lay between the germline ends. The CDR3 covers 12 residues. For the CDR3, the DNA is TGTGCCGGGGTTCACGGGACAGATACGCAGTATTTT. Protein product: CAGVHGTDTQYF.

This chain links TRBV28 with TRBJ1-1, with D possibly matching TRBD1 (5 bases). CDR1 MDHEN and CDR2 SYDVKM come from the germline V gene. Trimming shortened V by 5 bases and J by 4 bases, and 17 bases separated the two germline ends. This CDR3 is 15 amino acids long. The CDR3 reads CASSPIKGPGTEAFF. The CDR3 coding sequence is TGTGCCAGCAGTCCCATTAAGGGGCCCGGCACTGAAGCTTTCTTT.

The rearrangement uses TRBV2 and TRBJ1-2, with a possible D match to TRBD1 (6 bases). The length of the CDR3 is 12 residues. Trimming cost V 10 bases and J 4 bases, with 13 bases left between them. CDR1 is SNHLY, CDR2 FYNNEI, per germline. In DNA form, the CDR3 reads TGTGCCAACTCCTTGGGGGCCTATGGCTACACCTTC. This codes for CANSLGAYGYTF. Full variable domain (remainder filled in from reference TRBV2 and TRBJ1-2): EPEVTQTPSHQVTQMGQEVILRCVPISNHLYFYWYRQILGQKVEFLVSFYNNEISEKSEIFDDQFSVERPDGSNFTLKIRSTKLEDSAMYFCANSLGAYGYTFGSGTRLTVV.

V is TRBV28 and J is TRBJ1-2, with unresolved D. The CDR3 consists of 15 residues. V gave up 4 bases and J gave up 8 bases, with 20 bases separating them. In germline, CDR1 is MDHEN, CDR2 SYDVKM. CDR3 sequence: CASSSDGLVGGGYTF. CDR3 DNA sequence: TGTGCCAGCAGTTCGGACGGACTCGTAGGCGGAGGCTACACCTTC.

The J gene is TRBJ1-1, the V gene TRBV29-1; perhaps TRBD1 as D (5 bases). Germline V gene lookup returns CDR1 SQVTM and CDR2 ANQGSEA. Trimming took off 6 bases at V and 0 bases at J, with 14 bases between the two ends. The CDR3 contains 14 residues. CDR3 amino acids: CSVATRGLNTEAFF. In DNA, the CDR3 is TGCAGCGTAGCAACCCGGGGCCTGAACACTGAAGCTTTCTTT.

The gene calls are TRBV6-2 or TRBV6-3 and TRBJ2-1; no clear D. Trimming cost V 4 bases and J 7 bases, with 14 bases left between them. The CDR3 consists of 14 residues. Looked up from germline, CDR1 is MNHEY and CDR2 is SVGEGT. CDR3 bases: TGTGCCAGCAGTTCATCCCTGGGCTGGAATGAGCAGTTCTTC. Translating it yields CASSSSLGWNEQFF.

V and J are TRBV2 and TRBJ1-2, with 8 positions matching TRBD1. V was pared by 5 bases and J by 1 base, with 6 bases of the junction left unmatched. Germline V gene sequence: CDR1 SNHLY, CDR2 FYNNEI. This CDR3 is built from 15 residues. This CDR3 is CASSSQGALNYGYTF. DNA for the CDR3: TGTGCCAGCAGTTCTCAGGGGGCGCTTAACTATGGCTACACCTTC.

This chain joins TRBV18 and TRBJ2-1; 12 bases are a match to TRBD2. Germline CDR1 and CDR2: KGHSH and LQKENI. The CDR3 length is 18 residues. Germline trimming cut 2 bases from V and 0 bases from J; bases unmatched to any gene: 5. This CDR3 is CASSPRTSGMGSYNEQFF. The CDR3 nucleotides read TGTGCCAGCTCACCAAGGACTAGCGGGATGGGCTCCTACAATGAGCAGTTCTTC.

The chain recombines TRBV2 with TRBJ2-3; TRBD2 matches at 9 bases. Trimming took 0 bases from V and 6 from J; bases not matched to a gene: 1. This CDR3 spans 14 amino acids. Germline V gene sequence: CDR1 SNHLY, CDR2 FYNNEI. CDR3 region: CASSEAGLADTQYF. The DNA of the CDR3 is TGTGCCAGCAGTGAAGCAGGACTAGCGGATACGCAGTATTTT.

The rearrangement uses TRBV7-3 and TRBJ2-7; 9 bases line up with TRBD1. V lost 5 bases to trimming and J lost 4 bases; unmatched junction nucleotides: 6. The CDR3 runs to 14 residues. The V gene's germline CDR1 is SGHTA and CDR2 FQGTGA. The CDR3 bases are TGTGCCAGCAGCCTTGCCGGGACAGGGTACGAGCAGTACTTC. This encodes CASSLAGTGYEQYF. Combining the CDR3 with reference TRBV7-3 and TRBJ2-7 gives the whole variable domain GAGVSQTPSNKVTEKGKYVELRCDPISGHTALYWYRQSLGQGPEFLIYFQGTGAADDSGLPNDRFFAVRPEGSVSTLKIQRTERGDSAVYLCASSLAGTGYEQYFGPGTRLTVT.

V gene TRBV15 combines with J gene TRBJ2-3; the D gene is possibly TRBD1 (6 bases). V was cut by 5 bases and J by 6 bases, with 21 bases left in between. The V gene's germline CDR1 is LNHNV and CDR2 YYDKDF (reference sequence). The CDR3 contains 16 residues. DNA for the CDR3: TGTGCCACCAGCTCAAGACAGGCCTCTTTTAGGGATACGCAGTATTTT. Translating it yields CATSSRQASFRDTQYF.

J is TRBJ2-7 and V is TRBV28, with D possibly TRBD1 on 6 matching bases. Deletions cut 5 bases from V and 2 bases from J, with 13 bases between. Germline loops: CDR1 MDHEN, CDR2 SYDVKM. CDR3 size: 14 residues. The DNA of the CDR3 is TGTGCCAGCAGTCCCGGACAGATAACCTACGAGCAGTACTTC. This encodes CASSPGQITYEQYF.

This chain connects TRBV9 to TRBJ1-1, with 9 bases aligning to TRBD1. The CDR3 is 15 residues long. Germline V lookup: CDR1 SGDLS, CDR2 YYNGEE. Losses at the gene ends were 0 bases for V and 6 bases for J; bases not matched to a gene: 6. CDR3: CASSVAGTGWAEAFF. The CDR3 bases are TGTGCCAGCAGCGTAGCGGGGACAGGGTGGGCTGAAGCTTTCTTT.

CDR3 sequence (DNA): TGTGCCAGCAGTGGCCCCGACAGTAGCTCTGGAAACACCATATATTTT. Residues: CASSGPDSSSGNTIYF. This rearrangement joins TRBV2 to TRBJ1-3, with D maybe TRBD1 (5 bases). With 4 bases removed from V and 0 bases from J, the gap between germline ends came to 13 bases. Per the germline V gene, CDR1 is SNHLY and CDR2 is FYNNEI. This CDR3 region has 16 residues.

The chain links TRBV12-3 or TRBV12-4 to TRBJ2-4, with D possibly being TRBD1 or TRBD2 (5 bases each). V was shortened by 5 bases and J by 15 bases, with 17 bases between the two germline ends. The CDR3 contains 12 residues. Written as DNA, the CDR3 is TGTGCCAGCAGTCCTCAGTCTTGGGGACGGTACTTC. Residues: CASSPQSWGRYF.

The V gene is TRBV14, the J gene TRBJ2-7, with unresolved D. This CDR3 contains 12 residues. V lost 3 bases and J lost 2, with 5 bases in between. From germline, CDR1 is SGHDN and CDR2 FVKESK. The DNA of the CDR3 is TGTGCCAGCAGCCATGCCACCTACGAGCAGTACTTC. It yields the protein CASSHATYEQYF.

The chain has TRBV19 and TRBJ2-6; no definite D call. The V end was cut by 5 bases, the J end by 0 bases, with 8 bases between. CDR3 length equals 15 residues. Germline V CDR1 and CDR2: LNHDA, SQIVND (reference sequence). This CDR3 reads CASSPTNSGANVLTF. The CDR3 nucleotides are TGTGCCAGTAGTCCAACAAACTCTGGGGCCAACGTCCTGACTTTC.

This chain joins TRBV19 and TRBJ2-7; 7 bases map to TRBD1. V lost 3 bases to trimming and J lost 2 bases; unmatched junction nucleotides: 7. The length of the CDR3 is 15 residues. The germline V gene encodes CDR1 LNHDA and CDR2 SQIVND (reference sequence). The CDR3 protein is CASSIATGFAYEQYF. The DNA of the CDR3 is TGTGCCAGTAGTATCGCGACAGGGTTCGCCTACGAGCAGTACTTC.

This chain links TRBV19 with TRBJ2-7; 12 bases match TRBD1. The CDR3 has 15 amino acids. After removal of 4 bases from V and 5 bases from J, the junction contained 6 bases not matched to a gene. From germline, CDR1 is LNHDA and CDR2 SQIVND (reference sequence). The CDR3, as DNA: TGTGCCAGTAGTAAGGCCGGGACAGGGGGCGACGAGCAGTACTTC. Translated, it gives CASSKAGTGGDEQYF.

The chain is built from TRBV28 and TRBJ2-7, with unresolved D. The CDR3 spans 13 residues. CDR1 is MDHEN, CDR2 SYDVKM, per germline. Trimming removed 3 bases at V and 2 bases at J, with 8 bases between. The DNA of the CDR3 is TGTGCCAGCAGTTTTTCCAGAACCTACGAGCAGTACTTC. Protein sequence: CASSFSRTYEQYF.

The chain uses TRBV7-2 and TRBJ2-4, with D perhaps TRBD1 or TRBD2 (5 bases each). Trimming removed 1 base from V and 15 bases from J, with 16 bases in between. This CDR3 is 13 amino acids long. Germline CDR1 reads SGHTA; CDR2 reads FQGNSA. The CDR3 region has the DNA TGTGCCAGCAGCTTAGTACTACGGGACCCTTCGTACTTC. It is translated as CASSLVLRDPSYF. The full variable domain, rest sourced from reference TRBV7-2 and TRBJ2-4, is GAGVSQSPSNKVTEKGKDVELRCDPISGHTALYWYRQSLGQGLEFLIYFQGNSAPDKSGLPSDRFSAERTGGSVSTLTIQRTQQEDSAVYLCASSLVLRDPSYFGAGTRLSVL.

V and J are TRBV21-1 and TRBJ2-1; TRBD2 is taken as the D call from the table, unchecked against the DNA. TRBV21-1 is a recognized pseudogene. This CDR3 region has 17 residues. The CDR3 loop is CASSKALASGGANEQFF. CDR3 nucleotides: TGTGCCAGCAGCAAAGCGCTAGCTAGCGGGGGGGCCAATGAGCAGTTCTTC.

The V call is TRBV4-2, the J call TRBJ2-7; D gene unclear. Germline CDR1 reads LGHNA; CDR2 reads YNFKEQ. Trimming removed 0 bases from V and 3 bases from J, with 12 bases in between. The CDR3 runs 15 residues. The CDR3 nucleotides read TGTGCCAGCAGCCAAGATCTATCCGGGTTCTACGAGCAGTACTTC. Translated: CASSQDLSGFYEQYF.

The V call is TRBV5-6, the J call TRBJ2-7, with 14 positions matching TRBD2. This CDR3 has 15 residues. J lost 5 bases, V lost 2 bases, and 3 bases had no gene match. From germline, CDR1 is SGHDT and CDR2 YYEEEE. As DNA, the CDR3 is TGTGCCAGCAGCTTTGGGACTAGCGGGGGTGACGAGCAGTACTTC. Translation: CASSFGTSGGDEQYF.

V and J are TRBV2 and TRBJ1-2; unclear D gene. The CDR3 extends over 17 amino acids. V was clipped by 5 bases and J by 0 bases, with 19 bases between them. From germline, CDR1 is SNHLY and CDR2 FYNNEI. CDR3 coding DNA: TGTGCCAGCAGTCCGGTCCGGGAACCATTAGCTAACTATGGCTACACCTTC. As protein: CASSPVREPLANYGYTF. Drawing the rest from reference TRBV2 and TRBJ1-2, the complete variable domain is EPEVTQTPSHQVTQMGQEVILRCVPISNHLYFYWYRQILGQKVEFLVSFYNNEISEKSEIFDDQFSVERPDGSNFTLKIRSTKLEDSAMYFCASSPVREPLANYGYTFGSGTRLTVV.

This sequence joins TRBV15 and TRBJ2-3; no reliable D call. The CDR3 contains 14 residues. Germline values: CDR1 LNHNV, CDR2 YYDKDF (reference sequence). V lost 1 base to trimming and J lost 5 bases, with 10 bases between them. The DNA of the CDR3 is TGTGCCACCAGCAGAGTTATGGATCGAGATACGCAGTATTTT. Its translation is CATSRVMDRDTQYF.